Listed below are T cell receptor beta chains from one sample, sequenced in a study of blood T cell repertoires in COVID-19. Only in-frame clones appear in the TCRdb table, and some are missing; sequencing was by immunoSEQ multiplex PCR. Here the sample spans some 340,000 clones, about 86% being singletons. The sequenced sample consisted of peripheral blood. Receptors were obtained from a young man with active or convalescent COVID-19. Both conserved end residues are part of each CDR3. D genes are given only for firm matches. Clone size, where shown, is once, few, many, or a class for clones that have expanded.

clone size,CDR3 length,D gene,V gene,J gene,CDR3 protein,CDR3 DNA
few,14,NA,TRBV7-2,TRBJ1-5,CASSGQLSNQPQHF,TGTGCCAGCAGCGGACAGCTAAGCAATCAGCCCCAGCATTTT
NA,13,NA,TRBV13,TRBJ1-1,CASSLERFTEAFF,TGTGCCAGCAGCTTAGAACGGTTCACTGAAGCTTTCTTT
once,13,NA,TRBV11-2,TRBJ1-6,CASSSTGRSPLHF,TGTGCCAGCAGCTCTACAGGGAGATCACCCCTCCACTTT
NA,15,TRBD1,TRBV19,TRBJ1-6,CASSIGGQGGSPLHF,TGTGCCAGTAGTATAGGGGGACAGGGCGGTTCACCCCTCCACTTT
once,14,NA,TRBV3-1/TRBV3-2,TRBJ1-2,CASSQGAANYGYTF,TGTGCCAGCAGCCAAGGGGCTGCCAACTATGGCTACACCTTC
NA,16,NA,TRBV12-5,TRBJ2-2,CASGLPPSQNTGELFF,TGTGCTAGTGGTTTGCCCCCGAGCCAGAACACCGGGGAGCTGTTTTTT
once,18,NA,TRBV3-1/TRBV3-2,TRBJ2-4,CASSHSSYYPLPKNIQYF,TGTGCCAGCAGCCACTCCTCTTACTACCCCCTCCCTAAAAACATTCAGTACTTC
NA,14,NA,TRBV5-1,TRBJ1-3,CASSEQAGGNTIYF,TGCGCCAGCAGCGAGCAGGCGGGAGGAAACACCATATATTTT
NA,15,TRBD2,TRBV2,TRBJ2-3,CASKSGGGYTDTQYF,TGTGCCAGCAAGAGTGGCGGGGGGTACACAGATACGCAGTATTTT
NA,14,NA,TRBV4-3,TRBJ2-5,CASSQEVTRETQYF,TGCGCCAGCAGCCAAGAGGTAACGCGGGAGACCCAGTACTTC
NA,14,TRBD2,TRBV9,TRBJ2-3,CASSASGRWDTQYF,TGTGCCAGCAGCGCTAGCGGGAGGTGGGATACGCAGTATTTT
NA,18,TRBD2,TRBV5-1,TRBJ2-3,CASSLLTSGGTSTDTQYF,TGCGCCAGCAGCTTGCTGACTAGCGGGGGGACTAGCACAGATACGCAGTATTTT
NA,14,NA,TRBV18,TRBJ2-7,CASSPTAAHYEQYF,TGTGCCAGCTCACCAACAGCGGCACACTACGAGCAGTACTTC
NA,15,TRBD2,TRBV19,TRBJ2-1,CASSMGAGGYNEQFF,TGTGCCAGTAGTATGGGAGCGGGGGGCTACAATGAGCAGTTCTTC
once,13,NA,TRBV12-3/TRBV12-4,TRBJ2-7,CASSLARGLEQYF,TGTGCCAGCAGTTTAGCGCGAGGGCTCGAGCAGTACTTC
NA,14,TRBD1,TRBV6-5,TRBJ1-2,CASSPGTANYGYTF,TGTGCCAGCAGTCCCGGGACAGCAAACTATGGCTACACCTTC
once,13,NA,TRBV19,TRBJ1-1,CASSIVGQVEAFF,TGTGCCAGTAGTATAGTGGGGCAGGTTGAAGCTTTCTTT
NA,13,TRBD2,TRBV7-7,TRBJ2-7,CASSLMRGDEQYF,TGTGCCAGCAGCTTAATGCGGGGGGACGAGCAGTACTTC
NA,15,TRBD1,TRBV2,TRBJ1-5,CASMEGTGSNQPQHF,TGTGCCAGCATGGAGGGGACAGGCTCCAATCAGCCCCAGCATTTT
NA,15,TRBD2,TRBV3-1/TRBV3-2,TRBJ2-1,CASSRAGAVNNEQFF,TGTGCCAGCAGCCGAGCGGGGGCCGTTAACAATGAGCAGTTCTTC
NA,15,NA,TRBV7-3,TRBJ2-1,CASSSLPEVYNEQFF,TGTGCCAGCAGCTCACTACCGGAAGTCTACAATGAGCAGTTCTTC
once,14,NA,TRBV5-1,TRBJ1-1,CASSLGGGVTEAFF,TGCGCCAGCAGCTTGGGAGGGGGAGTCACTGAAGCTTTCTTT
NA,15,NA,TRBV28,TRBJ2-1,CASSLDLSSYNEQFF,TGTGCCAGCAGTTTAGACTTATCCTCCTACAATGAGCAGTTCTTC
NA,14,TRBD1,TRBV6-5,TRBJ1-5,CASSPGTVAQPQHF,TGTGCCAGCAGTCCTGGGACAGTCGCGCAGCCCCAGCATTTT
NA,15,NA,TRBV6-2/TRBV6-3,TRBJ2-7,CATTPSTVASYEQYF,TGTGCCACCACCCCATCGACAGTAGCATCCTACGAGCAGTACTTC
NA,16,TRBD2,TRBV7-6,TRBJ2-1,CASSLATSGNYNEQFF,TGTGCCAGCAGCTTAGCCACTAGCGGGAACTACAATGAGCAGTTCTTC
NA,14,TRBD1,TRBV18,TRBJ1-2,CASSPEGAFYGYTF,TGTGCCAGCTCACCGGAGGGGGCTTTCTATGGCTACACCTTC
once,16,NA,TRBV7-3,TRBJ1-3,CASSPTGLRSGNTIYF,TGTGCCAGCAGCCCCACCGGACTGCGCTCTGGAAACACCATATATTTT
NA,17,TRBD2,TRBV7-2,TRBJ2-1,CASSLYGTSGGANEQFF,TGTGCCAGCAGCTTATACGGGACTAGCGGGGGGGCGAATGAGCAGTTCTTC
NA,18,TRBD1,TRBV27,TRBJ2-7,CASSSLSSARGQSGEQYF,TGTGCCAGCAGTTCGCTGTCCTCTGCCAGGGGGCAATCGGGGGAGCAGTACTTC
many,17,NA,TRBV5-4,TRBJ1-4,CASSWVLQEPTNEKLFF,TGTGCCAGCAGTTGGGTGCTTCAGGAACCAACTAATGAAAAACTGTTTTTT
NA,13,NA,TRBV19,TRBJ1-1,CASSSAGVTEAFF,TGTGCCAGTAGTTCGGCGGGGGTCACTGAAGCTTTCTTT
NA,14,TRBD2,TRBV19,TRBJ2-2,CASSLPSGGGELFF,TGTGCCAGTAGTTTGCCTAGCGGGGGCGGGGAGCTGTTTTTT
NA,14,TRBD1,TRBV29-1,TRBJ1-2,CSVQLRTGDYGYTF,TGCAGCGTTCAACTGAGGACAGGGGACTATGGCTACACCTTC
NA,11,NA,TRBV20-1,TRBJ1-1,CSATGNTEAFF,TGCAGTGCGACAGGGAACACTGAAGCTTTCTTT
NA,15,NA,TRBV2,TRBJ2-7,CASSAQASSSYEQYF,TGTGCCAGCAGTGCACAGGCCAGTTCTTCTTACGAGCAGTACTTC
once,17,NA,TRBV5-1,TRBJ2-3,CASRHPGPLDPTDTQYF,TGCGCCAGCCGTCATCCTGGGCCTCTCGACCCCACAGATACGCAGTATTTT
few,14,TRBD2,TRBV7-9,TRBJ2-7,CASSLSAGVDEQYF,TGTGCCAGCAGCTTATCAGCGGGGGTGGACGAGCAGTACTTC
NA,16,NA,TRBV2,TRBJ2-3,CASSIQSHRETDTQYF,TGTGCCAGCAGTATTCAGAGCCATAGGGAGACAGATACGCAGTATTTT
NA,15,TRBD2,TRBV9,TRBJ2-1,CASSLHGAGGDEQFF,TGTGCCAGCAGCCTCCATGGAGCGGGAGGGGATGAGCAGTTCTTC
NA,13,NA,TRBV4-1,TRBJ2-7,CASSHDISYEQYF,TGCGCCAGCAGCCATGACATCTCCTACGAGCAGTACTTC
NA,15,TRBD1,TRBV9,TRBJ2-7,CASSEGGTGGCEQYF,TGTGCCAGCAGCGAAGGCGGGACAGGGGGATGCGAGCAGTACTTC
NA,13,TRBD1,TRBV7-3,TRBJ1-1,CASSLQGAGGAFF,TGTGCCAGCAGCTTACAGGGGGCGGGCGGGGCTTTCTTT
NA,15,NA,TRBV7-2,TRBJ1-6,CASSPGRPYNSPLHF,TGTGCCAGCAGCCCAGGGAGGCCCTATAATTCACCCCTCCACTTT
NA,15,TRBD1,TRBV28,TRBJ2-1,CASSPGTGDHNEQFF,TGTGCCAGCAGTCCCGGGACAGGGGACCACAATGAGCAGTTCTTC
NA,12,NA,TRBV7-2,TRBJ1-6,CASSPQGLSLHF,TGTGCCAGCAGTCCACAGGGATTGTCCCTCCACTTT
NA,13,NA,TRBV7-8,TRBJ2-7,CASSFKGAYEQYF,TGTGCCAGCAGCTTTAAAGGGGCTTACGAGCAGTACTTC
NA,17,TRBD2,TRBV4-3,TRBJ2-3,CASSPSAGSGRSDTQYF,TGCGCCAGCAGCCCATCCGCGGGGAGCGGGAGGTCAGATACGCAGTATTTT
NA,13,NA,TRBV7-6,TRBJ2-7,CASSSLRSYEQYF,TGTGCCAGCAGCAGCCTTCGGTCCTACGAGCAGTACTTC
NA,15,NA,TRBV7-2,TRBJ2-7,CASSLVRVPGYEQYF,TGTGCCAGCAGCTTAGTGCGGGTCCCCGGATACGAGCAGTACTTC
few,16,TRBD1,TRBV6-1,TRBJ2-7,CASSAHPQGAAYEQYF,TGTGCCAGCAGTGCCCACCCGCAGGGGGCCGCCTACGAGCAGTACTTC
NA,14,NA,TRBV5-4,TRBJ2-1,CASLLGGAVNEQFF,TGTGCCAGCCTTCTAGGGGGGGCCGTGAATGAGCAGTTCTTC
NA,14,TRBD2,TRBV10-2,TRBJ2-1,CASSVLAGVYEQFF,TGCGCCAGCAGCGTACTAGCGGGGGTGTATGAGCAGTTCTTC
NA,16,NA,TRBV21-1,TRBJ1-5,CASSRGRRDRYQPQHF,TGTGCCAGCAGCAGGGGTCGGAGGGATCGCTATCAGCCCCAGCATTTT
NA,18,TRBD2,TRBV13,TRBJ2-5,CASSLVPYGGAYQETQYF,TGTGCCAGCAGCTTAGTCCCATACGGGGGGGCCTACCAAGAGACCCAGTACTTC
NA,15,TRBD1,TRBV5-1,TRBJ2-7,CASSFYDRGYYEQYF,TGCGCCAGCAGCTTCTATGACAGGGGATACTACGAGCAGTACTTC
NA,13,NA,TRBV2,TRBJ1-5,CASSDRGFQPQHF,TGTGCCAGCAGTGATAGGGGCTTTCAGCCCCAGCATTTT
NA,15,NA,TRBV9,TRBJ1-1,CASSVEPDMNTEAFF,TGTGCCAGCAGCGTAGAACCCGACATGAACACTGAAGCTTTCTTT
NA,15,TRBD1,TRBV5-1,TRBJ2-5,CASSPGGGSRETQYF,TGCGCCAGCAGCCCAGGGGGCGGGTCTAGGGAGACCCAGTACTTC